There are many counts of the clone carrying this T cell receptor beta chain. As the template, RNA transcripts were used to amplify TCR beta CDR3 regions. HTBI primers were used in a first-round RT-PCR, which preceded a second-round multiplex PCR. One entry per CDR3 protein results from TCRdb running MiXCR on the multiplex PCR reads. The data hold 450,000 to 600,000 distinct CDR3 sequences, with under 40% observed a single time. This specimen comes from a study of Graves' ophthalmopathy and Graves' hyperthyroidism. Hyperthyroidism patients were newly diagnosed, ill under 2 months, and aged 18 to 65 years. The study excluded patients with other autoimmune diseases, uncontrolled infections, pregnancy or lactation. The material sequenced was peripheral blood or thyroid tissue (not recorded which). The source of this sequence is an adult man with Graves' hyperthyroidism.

The CDR3 sequence is CATAGSSGANVLTF. The CDR3 nucleotides read TGTGCCACCGCAGGGAGCTCTGGGGCCAACGTCCTGACTTTC. This sequence joins TRBV24-1 and TRBJ2-6; D may correspond to TRBD1 or TRBD2 (5 bases each). V was pared by 9 bases and J by 0 bases, with 8 bases between. The CDR3 totals 14 residues. From germline, CDR1 is KGHDR and CDR2 SFDVKD.